The 11 T cell receptor beta chains in this list originate from one sample, sequenced in a study of blood T cell repertoires in COVID-19. TCRdb keeps only in-frame clones here, not all; method: immunoSEQ multiplex PCR. The sample lists 75,000 to 95,000 clones; over 70% were seen once. Sequences were obtained from peripheral blood. The receptor set was obtained from a human donor in a cohort sampled during active COVID-19.

The chain carries TRBV10-1 and TRBJ2-2; tentatively, D is TRBD1 (6 bases). Germline V gene data show CDR1 as WNHNN and CDR2 as SYGVQD (reference sequence). V lost 5 bases and J lost 4, with 11 bases in between. The CDR3 length is 14 residues. This CDR3 reads CASSRTDLTGELFF. The CDR3 DNA reads TGCGCCAGCAGTCGGACAGACCTCACCGGGGAGCTGTTTTTT.

The chain is built from TRBV5-5 and TRBJ2-1, with a possible D match to TRBD2 (6 bases). The length of the CDR3 is 14 residues. The V and J ends lost 2 bases and 1 base respectively, with 7 bases between them. Looked up from germline, CDR1 is SGHKS and CDR2 is YYEKEE (reference sequence). The CDR3 DNA is TGTGCCAGCAGCTTTAGCGGTTCCTACAATGAGCAGTTCTTC. As protein: CASSFSGSYNEQFF. Full variable domain (rest looked up from reference TRBV5-5 and TRBJ2-1): DAGVTQSPTHLIKTRGQQVTLRCSPISGHKSVSWYQQVLGQGPQFIFQYYEKEERGRGNFPDRFSARQFPNYSSELNVNALLLGDSALYLCASSFSGSYNEQFFGPGTRLTVL.

This clone was detected once. The J gene is TRBJ2-2, the V gene TRBV7-2; 7 bases line up with TRBD2. There are 18 residues in the CDR3. CDR1 and CDR2 (germline): SGHTA, FQGNSA. V was clipped by 7 bases and J by 4 bases; unmatched bases: 18. The DNA for the CDR3 is TGTGCCAGCACCCTCTGGGCTAGCGGAGGTTCGGGCACCGGGGAGCTGTTTTTT. Amino acid sequence: CASTLWASGGSGTGELFF.

The V gene is TRBV30, the J gene TRBJ1-5, with 9 bases lining up with TRBD1. With V trimmed by 0 bases and J by 4 bases, 4 bases remained unmatched. This CDR3 region has 15 residues. Per the germline V gene, CDR1 is GTSNPN and CDR2 is SVGIG (reference sequence). CDR3 in amino acids: CAWSVGTGNNQPQHF. In DNA, the CDR3 is TGTGCCTGGAGTGTGGGGACAGGGAATAATCAGCCCCAGCATTTT. The complete variable domain, with remaining parts taken from reference TRBV30 and TRBJ1-5, reads SQTIHQWPATLVQPVGSPLSLECTVEGTSNPNLYWYRQAAGRGLQLLFYSVGIGQISSEVPQNLSASRPQDRQFILSSKKLLLSDSGFYLCAWSVGTGNNQPQHFGDGTRLSIL.

The rearrangement joins TRBV18 to TRBJ2-7; D perhaps matches TRBD2 (6 bases). CDR3 length equals 12 residues. Trimming removed 6 bases at V and 7 bases at J, with 13 bases between. Germline CDR1 and CDR2: KGHSH and LQKENI. The CDR3, as DNA: TGTGCCAGCTCCCGACTAGGAGGGGAGCAGTACTTC. Its translation is CASSRLGGEQYF.

This chain joins TRBV5-1 and TRBJ2-5; 9 bases align to TRBD1. This CDR3 spans 14 amino acids. Trimming at V came to 6 bases and at J to 5 bases, leaving 8 bases not matched to a gene. Germline V gene lookup returns CDR1 SGHRS and CDR2 YFSETQ. The CDR3, as DNA: TGCGCCAGCACCAGGGACAGGGAGGACGAGACCCAGTACTTC. Amino acid sequence: CASTRDREDETQYF. Supplemented by reference TRBV5-1 and TRBJ2-5, the full variable domain reads KAGVTQTPRYLIKTRGQQVTLSCSPISGHRSVSWYQQTPGQGLQFLFEYFSETQRNKGNFPGRFSGRQFSNSRSEMNVSTLELGDSALYLCASTRDREDETQYFGPGTRLLVL.

The chain is built from TRBV5-5 and TRBJ1-1; TRBD1 matches 8 bases. V was clipped by 4 bases and J by 3 bases; unmatched bases: 2. The length of the CDR3 is 13 residues. Per germline, CDR1 SGHKS and CDR2 YYEKEE (reference sequence). This CDR3 reads CASSKQGDTEAFF. The DNA of the CDR3 is TGTGCCAGCAGCAAACAGGGGGACACTGAAGCTTTCTTT.

This clone was seen a few times. This chain joins TRBV6-4 and TRBJ2-1, with TRBD2 identical over 13 bases. In germline, CDR1 is MRHNA, CDR2 SNTAGT. V trimming: 3 bases; J trimming: 5 bases; junction bases outside the gene matches: 1. This CDR3 has 15 residues. CDR3 loop: CASSEGLAGDNEQFF. Written as DNA, the CDR3 is TGTGCCAGCAGTGAAGGACTAGCGGGAGACAATGAGCAGTTCTTC.

The chain carries TRBV27 and TRBJ2-5; D unclear. Germline CDR1 reads MNHEY; CDR2 reads SMNVEV (reference sequence). Trimming removed 0 bases from V and 0 bases from J, with 2 bases in between. The CDR3 length is 13 residues. The CDR3 bases are TGTGCCAGCAGTTTATCCAACCAAGAGACCCAGTACTTC. Its translation is CASSLSNQETQYF.

The rearrangement uses TRBV4-1 and TRBJ2-5; TRBD2 matches at 10 bases. Germline V gene sequence: CDR1 MGHRA, CDR2 YSYEKL. V was clipped by 4 bases and J by 5 bases; unmatched bases: 10. The CDR3 is 16 residues long. In DNA, the CDR3 is TGCGCCAGCAGCCCAGCCGGGACTAGCGTTCTGGAGACCCAGTACTTC. Amino acid sequence: CASSPAGTSVLETQYF.

This clone occurred a few times. Other DNA sequences within the sample encode an identical CDR3. This chain joins TRBV29-1 and TRBJ1-2; D not resolved. This CDR3 has 11 amino acids. Germline CDR1 is SQVTM and CDR2 is ANQGSEA. V was pared by 7 bases and J by 2 bases, with 8 bases between. The CDR3 DNA follows: TGCAGCGCCACAGAGAACTATGGCTACACCTTC. It yields the protein CSATENYGYTF.